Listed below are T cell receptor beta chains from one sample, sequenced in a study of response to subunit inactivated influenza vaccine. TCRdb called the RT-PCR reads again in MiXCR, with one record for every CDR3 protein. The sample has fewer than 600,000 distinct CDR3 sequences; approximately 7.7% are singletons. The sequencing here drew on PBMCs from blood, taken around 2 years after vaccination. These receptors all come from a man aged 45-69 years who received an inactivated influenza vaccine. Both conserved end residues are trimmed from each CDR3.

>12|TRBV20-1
SASPGGRGYEQY
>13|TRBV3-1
ASSQSGVLTYEQY
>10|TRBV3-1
ASSHGGTEAF
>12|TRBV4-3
ASSQVPLNGEQF
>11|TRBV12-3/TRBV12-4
ASSFDSYYGYT
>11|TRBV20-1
SAEGVGTDTQY
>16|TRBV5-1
ASSLAGNREGFAYEQY
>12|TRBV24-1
ATSGIPNTGELF
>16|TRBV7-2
ASSLGLAGGPSYNEQF
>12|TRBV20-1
SAPASGQYNEQF
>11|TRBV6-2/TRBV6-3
ASSGEYVRGYT
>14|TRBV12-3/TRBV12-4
ASSLGGLAGNLEQF
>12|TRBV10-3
AISLWGPNSPLH
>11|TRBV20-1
SAGRTNTGELF
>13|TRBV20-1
SATLFGTSQETQY
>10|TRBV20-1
SAPGQGYEQY
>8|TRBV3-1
ASSQGRII
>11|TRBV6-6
ASSYDGNTEAF
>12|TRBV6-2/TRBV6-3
ASRSVRGADTQY
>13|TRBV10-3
AISESAQGNTEAF
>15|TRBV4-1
ASSQGKTLGVDNEQF
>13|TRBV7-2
ASSLAAGGLDTQY
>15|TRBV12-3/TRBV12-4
ASSLGVGQGGNQPQH
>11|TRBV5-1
ASSLAGNNEQF